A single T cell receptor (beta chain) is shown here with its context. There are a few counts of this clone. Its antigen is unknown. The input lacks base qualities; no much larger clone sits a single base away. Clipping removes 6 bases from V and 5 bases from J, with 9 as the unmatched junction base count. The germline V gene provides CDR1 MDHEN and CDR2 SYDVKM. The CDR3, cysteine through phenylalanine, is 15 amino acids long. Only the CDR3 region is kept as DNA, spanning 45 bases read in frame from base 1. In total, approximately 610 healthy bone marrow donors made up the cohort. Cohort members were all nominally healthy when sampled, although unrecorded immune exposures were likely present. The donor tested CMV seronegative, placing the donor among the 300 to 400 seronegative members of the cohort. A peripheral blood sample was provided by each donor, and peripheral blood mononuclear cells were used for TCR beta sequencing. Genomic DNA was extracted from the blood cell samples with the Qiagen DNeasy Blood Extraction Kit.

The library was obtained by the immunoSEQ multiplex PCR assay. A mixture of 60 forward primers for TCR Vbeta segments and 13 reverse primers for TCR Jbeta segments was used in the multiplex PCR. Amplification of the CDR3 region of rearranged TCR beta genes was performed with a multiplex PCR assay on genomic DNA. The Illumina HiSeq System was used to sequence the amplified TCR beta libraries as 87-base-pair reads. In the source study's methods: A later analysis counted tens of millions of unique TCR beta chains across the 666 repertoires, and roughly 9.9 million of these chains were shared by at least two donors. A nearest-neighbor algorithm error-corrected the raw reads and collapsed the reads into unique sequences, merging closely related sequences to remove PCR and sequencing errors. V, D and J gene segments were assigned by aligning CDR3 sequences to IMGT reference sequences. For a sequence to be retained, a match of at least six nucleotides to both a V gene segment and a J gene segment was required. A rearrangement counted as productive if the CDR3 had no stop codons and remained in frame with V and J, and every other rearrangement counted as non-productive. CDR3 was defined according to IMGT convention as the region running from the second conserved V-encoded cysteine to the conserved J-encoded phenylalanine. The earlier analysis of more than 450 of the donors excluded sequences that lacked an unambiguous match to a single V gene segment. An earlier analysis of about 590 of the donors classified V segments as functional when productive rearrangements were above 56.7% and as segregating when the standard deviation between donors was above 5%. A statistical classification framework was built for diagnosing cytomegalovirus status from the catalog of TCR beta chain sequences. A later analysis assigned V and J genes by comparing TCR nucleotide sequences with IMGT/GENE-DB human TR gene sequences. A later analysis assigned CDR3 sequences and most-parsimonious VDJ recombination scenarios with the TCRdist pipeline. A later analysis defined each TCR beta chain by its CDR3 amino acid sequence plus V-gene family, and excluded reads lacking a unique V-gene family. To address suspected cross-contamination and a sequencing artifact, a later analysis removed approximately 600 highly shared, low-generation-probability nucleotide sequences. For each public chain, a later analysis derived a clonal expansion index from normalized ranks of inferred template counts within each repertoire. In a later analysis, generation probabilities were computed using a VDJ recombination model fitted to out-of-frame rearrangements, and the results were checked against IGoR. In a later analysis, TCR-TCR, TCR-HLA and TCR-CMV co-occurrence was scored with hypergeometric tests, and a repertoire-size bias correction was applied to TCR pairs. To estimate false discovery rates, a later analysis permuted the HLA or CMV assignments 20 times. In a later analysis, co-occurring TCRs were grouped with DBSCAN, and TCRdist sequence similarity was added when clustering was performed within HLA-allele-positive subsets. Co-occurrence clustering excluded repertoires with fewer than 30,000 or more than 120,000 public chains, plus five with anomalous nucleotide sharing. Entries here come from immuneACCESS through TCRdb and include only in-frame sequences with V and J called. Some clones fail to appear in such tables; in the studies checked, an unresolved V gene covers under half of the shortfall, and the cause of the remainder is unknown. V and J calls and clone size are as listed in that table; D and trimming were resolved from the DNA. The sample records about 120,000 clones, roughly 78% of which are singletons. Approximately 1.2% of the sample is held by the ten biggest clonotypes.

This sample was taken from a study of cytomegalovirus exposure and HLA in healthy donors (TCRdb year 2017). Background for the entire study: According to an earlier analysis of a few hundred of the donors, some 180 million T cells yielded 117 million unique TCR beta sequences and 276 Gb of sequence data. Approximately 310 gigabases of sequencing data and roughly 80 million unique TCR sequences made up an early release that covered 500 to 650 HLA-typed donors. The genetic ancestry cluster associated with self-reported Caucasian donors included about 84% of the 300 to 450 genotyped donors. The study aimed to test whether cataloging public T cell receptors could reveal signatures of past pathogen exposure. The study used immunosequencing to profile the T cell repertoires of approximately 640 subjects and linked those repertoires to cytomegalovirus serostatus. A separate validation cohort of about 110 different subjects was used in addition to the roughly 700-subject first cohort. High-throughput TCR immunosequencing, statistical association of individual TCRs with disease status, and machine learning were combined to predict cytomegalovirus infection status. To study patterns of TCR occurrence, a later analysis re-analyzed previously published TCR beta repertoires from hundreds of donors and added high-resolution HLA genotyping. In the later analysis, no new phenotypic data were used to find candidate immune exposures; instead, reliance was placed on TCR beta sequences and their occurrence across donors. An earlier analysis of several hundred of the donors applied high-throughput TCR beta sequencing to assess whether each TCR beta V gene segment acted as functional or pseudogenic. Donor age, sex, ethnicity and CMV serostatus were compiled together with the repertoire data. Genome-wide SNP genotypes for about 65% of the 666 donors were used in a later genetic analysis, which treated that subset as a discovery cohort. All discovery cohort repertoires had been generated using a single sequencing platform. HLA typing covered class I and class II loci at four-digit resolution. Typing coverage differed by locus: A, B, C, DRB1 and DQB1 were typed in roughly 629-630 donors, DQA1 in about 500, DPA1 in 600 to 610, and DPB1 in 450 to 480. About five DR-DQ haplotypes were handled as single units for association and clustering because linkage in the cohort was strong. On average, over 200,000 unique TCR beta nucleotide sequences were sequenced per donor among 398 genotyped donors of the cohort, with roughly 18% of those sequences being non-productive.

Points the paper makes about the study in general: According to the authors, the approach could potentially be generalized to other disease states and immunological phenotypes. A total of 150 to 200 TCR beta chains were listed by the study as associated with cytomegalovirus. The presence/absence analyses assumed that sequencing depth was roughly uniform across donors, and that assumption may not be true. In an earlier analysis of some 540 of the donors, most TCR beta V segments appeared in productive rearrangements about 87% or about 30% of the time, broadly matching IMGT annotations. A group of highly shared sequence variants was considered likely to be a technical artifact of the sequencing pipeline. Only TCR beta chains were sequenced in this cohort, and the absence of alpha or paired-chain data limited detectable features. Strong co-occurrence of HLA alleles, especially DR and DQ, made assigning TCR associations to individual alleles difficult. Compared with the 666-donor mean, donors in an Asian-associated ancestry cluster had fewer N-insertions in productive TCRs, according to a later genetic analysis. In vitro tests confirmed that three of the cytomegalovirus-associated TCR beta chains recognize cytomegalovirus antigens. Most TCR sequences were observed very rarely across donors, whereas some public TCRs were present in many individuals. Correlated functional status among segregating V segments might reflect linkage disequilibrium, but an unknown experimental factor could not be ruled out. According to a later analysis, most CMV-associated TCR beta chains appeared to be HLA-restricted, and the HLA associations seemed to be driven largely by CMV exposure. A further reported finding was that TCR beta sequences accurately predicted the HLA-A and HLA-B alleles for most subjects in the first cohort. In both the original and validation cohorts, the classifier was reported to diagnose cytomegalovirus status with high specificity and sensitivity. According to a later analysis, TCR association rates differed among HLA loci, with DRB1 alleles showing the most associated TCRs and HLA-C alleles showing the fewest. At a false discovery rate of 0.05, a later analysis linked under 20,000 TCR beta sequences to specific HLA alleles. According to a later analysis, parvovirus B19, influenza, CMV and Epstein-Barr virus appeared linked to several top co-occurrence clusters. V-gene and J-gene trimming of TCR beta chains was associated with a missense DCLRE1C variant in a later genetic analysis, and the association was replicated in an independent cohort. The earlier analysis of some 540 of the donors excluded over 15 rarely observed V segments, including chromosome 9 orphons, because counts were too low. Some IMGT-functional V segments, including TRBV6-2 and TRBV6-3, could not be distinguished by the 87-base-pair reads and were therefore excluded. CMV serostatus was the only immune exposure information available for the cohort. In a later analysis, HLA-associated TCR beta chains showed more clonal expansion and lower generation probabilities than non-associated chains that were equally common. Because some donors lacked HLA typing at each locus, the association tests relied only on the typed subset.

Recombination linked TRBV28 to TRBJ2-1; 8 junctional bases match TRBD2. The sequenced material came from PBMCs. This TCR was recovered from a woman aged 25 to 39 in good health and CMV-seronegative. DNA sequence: TGTGCCAGCAGGGTAGCGGGACGGGCGAACAATGAGCAGTTCTTC. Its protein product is CASRVAGRANNEQFF.